This T cell receptor (beta chain) came from a study of identical twins. In TCRdb, the 5' RACE reads were re-called with MiXCR into one record per CDR3 protein. The sample carries about 470,000 distinct CDR3 sequences, more than 20% recorded once. The germline gives CDR1 KGHSH, CDR2 LQKENI. The ends were cut back, 6 bases at V and 3 bases at J, with 14 bases in the middle. CDR3 length equals 14 residues. These data were also reused for a study on T cells expressing NK-cell markers.

The sample consisted of CD4+ T cells sorted from blood. The receptor comes from a woman under 30 in good health. V usage is TRBV18 and J usage is TRBJ1-1, with a possible D match to TRBD1 (5 bases). CDR3 amino acids: CASSRGVGDTEAFF. The CDR3, as DNA: TGTGCCAGCTCCCGGGGGGTTGGGGACACTGAAGCTTTCTTT.